This entry concerns a single T cell receptor (beta chain). What this receptor recognizes is not known. No qualities accompany the bases; no much larger clone lies one base away. The source of the sample is a study of T cell changes during pregnancy in multiple sclerosis (dated by TCRdb to about 2019). Notes on the research overall: Changes in the T cell repertoire over the course of pregnancy were examined in this study in women with multiple sclerosis.

Library creation used the immunoSEQ multiplex PCR assay. The table was pulled from immuneACCESS by TCRdb, which kept in-frame rearrangements only. Such tables lose some clones; where checked, under half of the loss comes from unresolved V genes, and the rest has no known cause. The sample data list 35,000 to 45,000 clones, and more than 85% of these were observed just once. 10% to 15% of the sample lies in the top ten. The CDR3 covers 17 residues, taking in both the cysteine and the phenylalanine. Only the CDR3 DNA is retained, 51 bases long and in frame from the first base. CDR1 SGHNT and CDR2 YYREEE are derived from the germline V gene (reference sequence). The junction carries 21 bases between V and J, which are trimmed by 0 bases and 5 bases respectively.

The starting material was CD8+ T cells from peripheral blood mononuclear cells, obtained in the first trimester of pregnancy. The sequence was collected from a female donor with multiple sclerosis, enrolled in a pregnancy study. The sequence joins TRBV5-4 to TRBJ2-7; the best D guess is TRBD2, with 6 bases matching. The bases read TGTGCCAGCAGCTTGGTTTCTGGACCGGGGGTGGGGAACGAGCAGTACTTC. Translated, it reads CASSLVSGPGVGNEQYF.